This TCR beta chain was retrieved from a study of blood T cell repertoires in COVID-19 (dated by TCRdb to 2020 to 2021). Background for the entire study: Samples from collaborators originated in the United States, Italy and Spain and spanned both the acute and convalescent phases of COVID-19. HLA class I and class II types, where available, came from metadata supplied by the sample provider rather than from assay-based typing. The dataset comprised deeply sampled blood TCRbeta repertoires from subjects exposed to, actively infected with, or recovered from COVID-19. The repertoires were released in a freely available public database meant as a resource for research on the immune response to SARS-CoV-2. The prospective study material was composed of cDNA or gDNA derived from T cells, B-cell-depleted T cells, or PBMCs. Nearly every sample came with metadata listing a de-identified subject ID, COVID-19 status, age in years and sex. The samples were drawn from the first 160 participants of the ongoing ImmuneRACE study and from 1,254 subjects provided by 6 global collaborators. General study outcomes and caveats: How much clinical and demographic metadata was included differed by source and by participant, and the metadata was provided uncurated.

The CDR3 starts with the cysteine, ends with the phenylalanine, and has 17 residues. Only CDR3 DNA is held: 51 bases, read in frame from base 1. The germline V gene (reference sequence) yields MNHEY for CDR1 and SMNVEV for CDR2. Germline trimming amounts to 7 bases on V and 2 bases on J, with 13 as the count of junction bases outside the gene matches. Comment on this clone: Its antigen is unknown. One base away there is no much larger clone; base qualities are not given.

The collaborating institutions used their own protocols to collect whole blood in K2EDTA tubes. For TCRbeta analysis, collaborator samples were shipped as frozen whole blood, as isolated PBMCs, or as DNA extracted from either sample type. The immunoSEQ Assay, a bias-controlled multiplex PCR, was used to amplify TCRbeta CDR3 regions from genomic DNA. Per the authors' processing: The number of nucleated cells in each sample was estimated by amplification of reference gene primers within the assay. To quantify the absolute abundance of each unique TCRbeta CDR3 rearrangement, sequence reads were collapsed and filtered. Productive Simpson clonality was computed per sample as the square root of Simpson's diversity index over productive rearrangements. The table comes from immuneACCESS by way of TCRdb, which keeps in-frame sequences with V and J called. Part of the clones is missing from these tables; in studies checked, under half for an unresolved V gene and the rest for unknown reasons. V, J and clone size reflect that table, while D and trimming were determined from the DNA. The sample contains around 170,000 clones, approximately 80% of them found a single time. In total, the top ten clones hold less than 2% of the sample.

This sequence originates from a human donor in a cohort sampled during active COVID-19. The sequence links TRBV27 to TRBJ2-2, with TRBD2 identical over 7 junction bases. The sample consisted of peripheral blood. The CDR3 reads as follows: CASTKPSLAANTGELFF. The DNA is TGTGCCAGCACAAAACCCTCCCTAGCGGCCAACACCGGGGAGCTGTTTTTT.